A single sample gave rise to the 26 T cell receptor beta chains below, sequenced in a study of blood T cells in healthy people across ages. A second about 6 to 12 cycle PCR used barcoded and J-beta primers. MiXCR, applied by TCRdb to the 5' RACE reads, yields one record per CDR3 protein. The data show roughly 1.6 million distinct CDR3 sequences, 30% to 40% seen once. Sample: blood. The receptors stem from a woman in her thirties in good health.

The chain joins TRBV4-1 to TRBJ1-2; TRBD1 matches at 11 bases. Losses at the gene ends were 4 bases for V and 8 bases for J; bases not matched to a gene: 9. Germline CDR1 is MGHRA and CDR2 is YSYEKL. The CDR3 loop spans 15 amino acids. The CDR3 bases are TGCGCCAGCAGCCTTAGCGCCGGGACAGGGGGAGGCTACACCTTC. Protein product: CASSLSAGTGGGYTF.

In regard to this clonotype: The junction does not match germline at one end; this may be a read error. CDR3 sequence (DNA): TGTACCAGCAGTGAGGGAGTGAACACTGAAGCTTTCTTT. Protein: CTSSEGVNTEAFF. This chain joins TRBV6-4 and TRBJ1-1; no firm D call. Germline CDR1 reads MRHNA; CDR2 reads SNTAGT. The CDR3 extends over 13 amino acids.

The V call is TRBV6-2 or TRBV6-3, the J call TRBJ2-3, with D perhaps TRBD2 (5 bases). The CDR3 spans 14 residues. Trimming left V 4 bases short and J 10 bases short, with 18 bases between. Germline assignment: CDR1 MNHEY and CDR2 SVGEGT. For the CDR3, the DNA is TGTGCCAGCAGTTTGGACCCGACGAGCGGATCGCAGTATTTT. Translating gives CASSLDPTSGSQYF.

For this clonotype: The junction does not match germline at one end; this may be a read error. The rearrangement joins TRBV20-1 to TRBJ2-3; 7 bases agree with TRBD2. In germline, CDR1 is DFQATT, CDR2 SNEGSKA (reference sequence). This CDR3 is 12 amino acids long. The CDR3 sequence: CRAKLATDTQYF. As DNA, the CDR3 is TGCAGGGCTAAACTAGCGACAGATACGCAGTATTTT.

The chain uses TRBV29-1 and TRBJ1-1; 8 nucleotides match TRBD1. CDR3 length: 14 amino acids. V lost 4 bases to trimming and J lost 2 bases; unmatched junction nucleotides: 6. Germline V gene data show CDR1 as SQVTM and CDR2 as ANQGSEA. The CDR3 spells CSVAGGLLNTEAFF. For the CDR3, the DNA is TGCAGCGTTGCAGGGGGCCTCCTTAACACTGAAGCTTTCTTT.

This sequence joins TRBV2 and TRBJ2-5, with D maybe TRBD2 (6 bases). Matching the DNA end better, TRBJ2-1 makes the J call doubtful. The V gene's germline CDR1 is SNHLY and CDR2 FYNNEI. This CDR3 has 15 amino acids. Here the CDR3 DNA reads TGTGCCAGCAGGGAGACTAGACCCCTCGAAGAGACCCAGTTCTTC. This sequence encodes CASRETRPLEETQFF.

This clonotype was seen only a few times. This chain joins TRBV24-1 and TRBJ2-5, with 9 bases identical to TRBD2. The CDR3 has 16 amino acids. With V trimmed by 1 base and J by 5 bases, 7 bases remained unmatched. From germline, CDR1 is KGHDR and CDR2 SFDVKD. The CDR3 sequence: CATSDLGASGIETQYF. CDR3 DNA: TGTGCCACCAGTGATTTAGGGGCTAGCGGGATTGAGACCCAGTACTTC.

This chain links TRBV5-1 with TRBJ2-1, with 8 bases identical to TRBD2. The CDR3 extends over 14 amino acids. After removal of 0 bases from V and 10 bases from J, the junction contained 6 bases not matched to a gene. Germline CDR1 SGHRS, CDR2 YFSETQ. CDR3 region: CASSLESSGLEQFF. The DNA of the CDR3 is TGCGCCAGCAGCTTGGAGTCTAGCGGGCTCGAGCAGTTCTTC.

This clonotype was counted between two and nine times. The V call is TRBV20-1, the J call TRBJ2-6; D is perhaps TRBD2 (5 bases). From germline, CDR1 is DFQATT and CDR2 SNEGSKA (reference sequence). The CDR3 covers 14 residues. The ends were cut back, 4 bases at V and 0 bases at J, with 7 bases in the middle. CDR3 protein: CSAIGNSGANVLTF. CDR3 nucleotide sequence: TGCAGTGCTATCGGGAACTCTGGGGCCAACGTCCTGACTTTC.

The chain is built from TRBV5-1 and TRBJ2-1; TRBD2 might be the D (6 bases). This CDR3 comprises 15 residues. In germline, CDR1 is SGHRS, CDR2 YFSETQ. Between the trimmed V and J ends, which lost 4 bases and 8 bases, there was a span of 19 bases. CDR3 DNA: TGCGCCAGCAGCACAGATGGGGGGAGTAAGGATGAGCAGTTCTTC. Its protein product is CASSTDGGSKDEQFF.

The chain combines TRBV6-2 or TRBV6-3 with TRBJ2-2, with no clear D. The CDR3 contains 14 residues. Trimming removed 6 bases at V and 1 base at J, with 9 bases between. Germline V CDR1 and CDR2: MNHEY, SVGEGT. The CDR3 loop is CASSRVVNTGELFF. The CDR3 DNA reads TGTGCCAGCAGCCGAGTCGTGAACACCGGGGAGCTGTTTTTT.

The genes are TRBV20-1 and TRBJ1-3; TRBD1 matches 8 bases. Germline CDR1 reads DFQATT; CDR2 reads SNEGSKA (reference sequence). The CDR3 totals 16 residues. The junction had 12 bases not matched to a gene; V was cut back by 6 bases and J by 2 bases. CDR3 sequence: CSAVKGSTGAGNTIYF. CDR3 DNA sequence: TGCAGTGCAGTCAAAGGTTCGACAGGGGCTGGAAACACCATATATTTT.

The chain uses TRBV4-2 and TRBJ2-5; 12 bases map to TRBD2. Trimming took 2 bases from V and 6 from J; bases not matched to a gene: 10. The CDR3 spans 17 residues. Germline-derived CDR1 and CDR2 are LGHNA and YNFKEQ. CDR3 region: CASSQSRLAGGPQTQYF. Here the CDR3 DNA reads TGTGCCAGCAGCCAATCTCGTCTAGCGGGAGGGCCGCAGACCCAGTACTTC.

This clonotype was seen a few times. The chain couples TRBV28 to TRBJ2-3, with 11 bases that match TRBD2. This CDR3 contains 17 residues. CDR1 is MDHEN, CDR2 SYDVKM, per germline. The V and J ends lost 1 base and 2 bases, in that order; junction bases with no gene match: 5. CDR3 region: CASSLSTSGESTDTQYF. In DNA, the CDR3 is TGTGCCAGCAGTTTATCGACTAGCGGGGAGTCCACAGATACGCAGTATTTT.

A remark on this clonotype: Just one base apart from a much larger clone, this may be a read error. The CDR3 sequence is CTSSPLGGPYNEQFF. CDR3 nucleotides: TGTACCAGCAGCCCCTTAGGAGGGCCCTACAATGAGCAGTTCTTC. The chain recombines TRBV7-7 with TRBJ2-1, with D tentatively TRBD2 (6 bases). The CDR3 contains 15 residues. CDR1 and CDR2 (germline): SSHAT, FNYEAQ (reference sequence).

The chain uses TRBV11-1 and TRBJ2-5, with 9 positions matching TRBD1. Unmatched junction bases numbered 29, after V lost 1 base and J lost 2 bases. The length of the CDR3 is 24 residues. Germline assignment: CDR1 SGHAT and CDR2 FQDESV (reference sequence). The CDR3 sequence: CASSLVAGQGLWAGIVGAQETQYF. The CDR3 DNA reads as TGTGCCAGCAGCTTAGTGGCAGGACAGGGGTTGTGGGCCGGGATCGTCGGGGCACAAGAGACCCAGTACTTC.

This clonotype was counted at least ten times. For the CDR3, the DNA is TGCGCCAGCAGCCTCCGTCCGGGGGGCGACCTTACTTACGAGCAGTACTTC. Translation: CASSLRPGGDLTYEQYF. The V gene is TRBV5-1, the J gene TRBJ2-7; D may be TRBD2 (7 bases). CDR1 SGHRS and CDR2 YFSETQ come from the germline V gene. The ends were cut back, 4 bases at V and 4 bases at J, with 24 bases in the middle. This CDR3 contains 17 residues.

Only a few counts were recorded for this clonotype. The chain links TRBV7-8 to TRBJ2-3; D remains unclear. The CDR3 is 14 amino acids. V shed 1 base and J shed 2 bases, with 7 bases lying between them. Germline-derived CDR1 and CDR2 are SGHVS and FQNEAQ. The chain's CDR3 is CASSLDEYTDTQYF. CDR3 bases: TGTGCCAGCAGCTTAGACGAATACACAGATACGCAGTATTTT. The complete variable domain, with remaining parts taken from reference TRBV7-8 and TRBJ2-3, reads GAGVSQSPRYKVAKRGQDVALRCDPISGHVSLFWYQQALGQGPEFLTYFQNEAQLDKSGLPSDRFFAERPEGSVSTLKIQRTQQEDSAVYLCASSLDEYTDTQYFGPGTRLTVL.

This clonotype was recorded many times. The chain joins TRBV2 to TRBJ2-1; D possibly corresponds to TRBD2 (5 bases). CDR1 is SNHLY, CDR2 FYNNEI, per germline. The CDR3 extends over 14 amino acids. The ends were cut back, 9 bases at V and 0 bases at J, with 12 bases in the middle. The CDR3 region has the DNA TGTGCCAGTAAAGGACTCGACTCCTACAATGAGCAGTTCTTC. It is translated as CASKGLDSYNEQFF.

This clonotype appeared a few times. The chain combines TRBV20-1 with TRBJ2-1; TRBD1 matches 7 bases. J was trimmed by 10 bases and V by 5 bases; bases with no gene match: 5. CDR3 length: 11 residues. Germline-derived CDR1 and CDR2 are DFQATT and SNEGSKA (reference sequence). This CDR3 is CSAHRGNEQFF. CDR3 bases: TGCAGTGCTCACAGGGGAAACGAGCAGTTCTTC.

This clonotype was counted only a few times. V and J are TRBV6-1 and TRBJ2-5; TRBD2 aligns across 11 bases. The CDR3 is 16 amino acids. V lost 7 bases and J lost 5; bases outside the gene matches: 12. The germline V gene encodes CDR1 MNHNS and CDR2 SASEGT. The CDR3 here is CASTIAGGPAGETQYF. CDR3 in DNA: TGTGCCAGCACCATAGCGGGAGGGCCGGCGGGGGAGACCCAGTACTTC.

This clonotype has only a few counts. V gene TRBV10-3 combines with J gene TRBJ1-5; TRBD1 matches at 8 bases. V lost 8 bases to trimming and J lost 5 bases; unmatched junction nucleotides: 5. Per germline, CDR1 ENHRY and CDR2 SYGVKD. This CDR3 contains 13 residues. The DNA of the CDR3 is TGTGCCATCCAACAGGGGGTTGATCAGCCCCAGCATTTT. It specifies CAIQQGVDQPQHF.

Only a few counts were recorded for this clonotype. V gene TRBV12-3 or TRBV12-4 combines with J gene TRBJ2-5; 7 bases match TRBD2. J lost 2 bases, V lost 7 bases, and 7 bases had no gene match. This CDR3 has 14 residues. The chain's CDR3 is CASTPSGAQETQYF. CDR3 bases: TGTGCCAGCACCCCCAGCGGGGCGCAAGAGACCCAGTACTTC.

This chain uses TRBV2 with TRBJ2-5; D is undetermined. The length of the CDR3 is 13 residues. V lost 3 bases and J lost 4, with 9 bases in between. CDR1 is SNHLY and CDR2 is FYNNEI in the germline V gene. CDR3 nucleotides: TGTGCCAGCAGTGATGGGGTTGGAGAGACCCAGTACTTC. This codes for CASSDGVGETQYF.

The chain combines TRBV4-1 with TRBJ2-7; 8 bases agree with TRBD2. This CDR3 region has 18 residues. V was clipped by 0 bases and J by 4 bases; unmatched bases: 14. Germline values: CDR1 MGHRA, CDR2 YSYEKL. The CDR3 here is CASSQESRVREGGYEQYF. In DNA, the CDR3 is TGCGCCAGCAGCCAAGAGAGCAGGGTACGGGAGGGAGGATACGAGCAGTACTTC.

The CDR3 loop is CASSLLLPFEAFF. CDR3 coding DNA: TGTGCCAGCAGTTTGTTGCTTCCTTTTGAAGCTTTCTTT. The rearrangement uses TRBV28 and TRBJ1-1; no reliable D call. Germline V lookup: CDR1 MDHEN, CDR2 SYDVKM. V lost 3 bases, J lost 7 bases, and 12 bases lay in between. CDR3 length: 13 residues.